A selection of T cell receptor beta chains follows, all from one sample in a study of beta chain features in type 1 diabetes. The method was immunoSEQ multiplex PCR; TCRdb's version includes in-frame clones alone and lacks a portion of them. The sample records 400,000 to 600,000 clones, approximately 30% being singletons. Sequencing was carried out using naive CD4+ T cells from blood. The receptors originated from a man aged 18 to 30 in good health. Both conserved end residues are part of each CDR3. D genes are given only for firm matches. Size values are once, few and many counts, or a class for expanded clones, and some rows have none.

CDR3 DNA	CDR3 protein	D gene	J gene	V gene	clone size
TGTGCCAGCAGGACTAGCGGGCACCTGACCCAGTACTTC	CASRTSGHLTQYF	TRBD2	TRBJ2-5	TRBV6-1	-
TGTGCCACCAGCAGAGGGGGTTTGGAGACCCAGTACTTC	CATSRGGLETQYF	-	TRBJ2-5	TRBV15	-
TGTGCCTGGAGTGCCGACAGGGGCTCGTACGAGCAGTACTTC	CAWSADRGSYEQYF	TRBD1	TRBJ2-7	TRBV30	-
TGTGCCAGCAGCTCCCGGACTAGCGGGAGAGGAACAGATACGCAGTATTTT	CASSSRTSGRGTDTQYF	TRBD2	TRBJ2-3	TRBV7-9	-
TGTGCCAGCAGTGAAAGGGGTGGACAGGGGGGAGCCAAAAACATTCAGTACTTC	CASSERGGQGGAKNIQYF	TRBD1	TRBJ2-4	TRBV2	once
TGCAGCGTTAAGAACAACTATGGCTACACCTTC	CSVKNNYGYTF	-	TRBJ1-2	TRBV29-1	few
TGTGCCAGCAGCCTTCGCGGGCAGAGCAATGAGCAGTTCTTC	CASSLRGQSNEQFF	-	TRBJ2-1	TRBV4-2	-
TGTGCCTGGAGATCCTCTGGGGCCAACGTCCTGACTTTC	CAWRSSGANVLTF	-	TRBJ2-6	TRBV30	many
TGCGCCAGCAGCTCGCCAGGAGTCAATGAGCAGTTCTTC	CASSSPGVNEQFF	-	TRBJ2-1	TRBV5-1	few
TGTGCCAGCAGCTTAAGGGACACCCAGTACGAGCAGTACTTC	CASSLRDTQYEQYF	-	TRBJ2-7	TRBV7-9	-
TGTGCCAGCAGCTTAGGACTGATCCAAGAGACCCAGTACTTC	CASSLGLIQETQYF	-	TRBJ2-5	TRBV7-9	few
TGCAGCGCTGACAGGGTTGGCACTGAAGCTTTCTTT	CSADRVGTEAFF	TRBD1	TRBJ1-1	TRBV29-1	few
TGTGCCTGCAACGACGGTTGGGGGACAGATACGCAGTATTTT	CACNDGWGTDTQYF	-	TRBJ2-3	TRBV6-1	-
TGTGCCAGCAGCTGGACTAGACTTAATGAGCAGTTCTTC	CASSWTRLNEQFF	TRBD2	TRBJ2-1	TRBV11-3	few
TGTGCCATCAGTGACACGCACACCGGGGAGCTGTTTTTT	CAISDTHTGELFF	-	TRBJ2-2	TRBV10-3	few
TGTGCCAGCAGCTTATATGGGACAGGGGGCAATCAGCCCCAGCATTTT	CASSLYGTGGNQPQHF	TRBD1	TRBJ1-5	TRBV7-2	few
TGCAGCGTTGTCCGAGCCTACGAGCAGTACTTC	CSVVRAYEQYF	-	TRBJ2-7	TRBV29-1	few
TGTGCCATCAGCGCGGGGGATCAGCCCCAGCATTTT	CAISAGDQPQHF	-	TRBJ1-5	TRBV10-3	-
TGCGCCAGCAGCCAGTTTTGGACGGCGAACACCGGGGAGCTGTTTTTT	CASSQFWTANTGELFF	-	TRBJ2-2	TRBV4-1	few
TGTGCCAGCAGCTTGACAGGGCGGGAGCAGTACTTC	CASSLTGREQYF	TRBD1	TRBJ2-7	TRBV11-3	-